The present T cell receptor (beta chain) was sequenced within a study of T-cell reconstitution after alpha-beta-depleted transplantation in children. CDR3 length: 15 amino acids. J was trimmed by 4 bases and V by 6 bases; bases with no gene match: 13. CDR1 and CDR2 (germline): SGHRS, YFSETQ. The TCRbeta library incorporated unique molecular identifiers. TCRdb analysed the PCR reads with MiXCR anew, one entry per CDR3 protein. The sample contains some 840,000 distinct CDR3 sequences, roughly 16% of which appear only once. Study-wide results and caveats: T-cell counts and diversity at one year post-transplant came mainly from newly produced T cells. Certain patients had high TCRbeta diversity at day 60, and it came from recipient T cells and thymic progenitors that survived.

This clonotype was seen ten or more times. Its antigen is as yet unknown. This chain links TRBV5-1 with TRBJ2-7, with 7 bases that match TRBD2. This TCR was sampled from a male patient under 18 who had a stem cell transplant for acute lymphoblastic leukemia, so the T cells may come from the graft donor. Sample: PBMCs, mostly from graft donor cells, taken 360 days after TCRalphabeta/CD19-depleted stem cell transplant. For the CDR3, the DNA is TGCGCCAGCACCCTAACTCTAGCGGATCCGTACGAGCAGTACTTC. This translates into CASTLTLADPYEQYF.